One and the same sample provided the 23 T cell receptor beta chains below, sequenced in a study of radiation and T cells in renal cell carcinoma. The data were produced by immunoSEQ multiplex PCR, yet TCRdb's version contains in-frame clones alone and is incomplete. The table has about 150,000 clones, approximately 88% seen once; the top ten hold roughly 13%. This sample's time point: blood 2 weeks post-SBRT. As to treatment: 15 Gy SBRT to primary tumor, nephrectomy 4 weeks later. The sample was blood, taken from a patient whose treatment included radiotherapy and nephrectomy. Receptor source: a woman in her 50s with renal cell carcinoma.

This clone was picked up one time. The chain has TRBV11-2 and TRBJ2-1, with 7 bases aligning to TRBD1. The CDR3 consists of 14 residues. J gave up 9 bases and V 5 bases, and 10 bases lay outside the gene matches. The germline gives CDR1 SGHAT, CDR2 FQNNGV. CDR3 in amino acids: CASSPGGSWVEQFF. The DNA of the CDR3 is TGTGCCAGCAGCCCAGGGGGAAGTTGGGTTGAGCAGTTCTTC.

Here the CDR3 reads CASSLGEETQYF. Here the CDR3 DNA reads TGTGCCAGCAGCTTGGGCGAAGAGACCCAGTACTTC. The chain recombines TRBV7-2 with TRBJ2-5; the D is unclear. The CDR3 has 12 residues. Germline lookup yields CDR1 SGHTA and CDR2 FQGNSA. With 3 bases removed from V and 3 bases from J, the gap between germline ends came to 5 bases.

CDR3 in amino acids: CASRGLTVQETQYF. In DNA form, the CDR3 reads TGTGCCAGCAGGGGGTTGACAGTTCAAGAGACCCAGTACTTC. This rearrangement joins TRBV2 to TRBJ2-5; tentative D call: TRBD1 (5 bases). The CDR3 is 14 amino acids. Germline values: CDR1 SNHLY, CDR2 FYNNEI. Trimming pared 6 bases from V and 2 bases from J, leaving 13 bases between.

The chain uses TRBV4-3 and TRBJ2-6; a weak D match, TRBD2 (5 bases). Germline V gene lookup returns CDR1 LGHNA and CDR2 YSLEER. This CDR3 has 17 amino acids. V gave up 0 bases and J gave up 3 bases, with 12 bases separating them. The CDR3 sequence is CASSQEGPGSGANVLTF. DNA for the CDR3: TGCGCCAGCAGCCAAGAAGGCCCGGGGAGTGGGGCCAACGTCCTGACTTTC.

The gene calls are TRBV15 and TRBJ1-2, with TRBD1 matching over 10 bases. Germline trimming cut 3 bases from V and 8 bases from J; bases unmatched to any gene: 3. This CDR3 has 13 residues. Germline lookup yields CDR1 LNHNV and CDR2 YYDKDF (reference sequence). The CDR3: CATSRTGGWGYTF. CDR3 nucleotide sequence: TGTGCCACCAGCAGGACAGGGGGCTGGGGCTACACCTTC.

With regard to this clone: Other DNA variants within this sample encode the same CDR3. The gene calls are TRBV18 and TRBJ1-1; weak D call: TRBD1 (6 bases). CDR3 length equals 12 residues. Germline assignment: CDR1 KGHSH and CDR2 LQKENI. With 3 bases removed from V and 8 bases from J, the gap between germline ends came to 10 bases. CDR3 loop: CASSPSDREAFF. In DNA form, the CDR3 reads TGTGCCAGCTCACCCAGTGACAGGGAAGCTTTCTTT.

This chain connects TRBV6-5 to TRBJ2-1; possible D gene TRBD1, 5 bases. The CDR3 totals 14 residues. Trimming cost V 6 bases and J 3 bases, with 12 bases left between them. CDR1 is MNHEY, CDR2 SVGAGI, per germline. The CDR3 DNA reads TGTGCCAGCAGAATCTCAGACAGCTACAATGAGCAGTTCTTC. As protein: CASRISDSYNEQFF.

The chain uses TRBV6-5 and TRBJ2-7; possible D gene TRBD2, 6 bases. V shed 4 bases and J shed 3 bases, with 13 bases lying between them. The CDR3 has 14 amino acids. Germline CDR1 MNHEY, CDR2 SVGAGI. The chain's CDR3 is CASSWGVPIYEQYF. The DNA of the CDR3 is TGTGCCAGCAGTTGGGGGGTCCCGATCTACGAGCAGTACTTC.

This rearrangement joins TRBV19 to TRBJ1-1; 9 nucleotides agree with TRBD1. Losses at the gene ends were 4 bases for V and 8 bases for J; bases not matched to a gene: 8. Germline CDR1 is LNHDA and CDR2 is SQIVND (reference sequence). The CDR3 contains 14 residues. The CDR3 reads CASSRGTGFTEAFF. DNA for the CDR3: TGTGCCAGTAGTAGGGGGACAGGGTTCACAGAAGCTTTCTTT.

This clone was counted a few times. This chain connects TRBV19 to TRBJ1-1, with D hard to call. Trimming removed 10 bases from V and 4 bases from J, with 19 bases in between. There are 14 residues in the CDR3. Germline-derived CDR1 and CDR2 are LNHDA and SQIVND (reference sequence). CDR3 loop: CATQVAGGSTEAFF. In nucleotides, the CDR3 is TGTGCCACCCAAGTGGCAGGAGGTAGCACTGAAGCTTTCTTT.

CDR3 sequence: CASSFNGDTLEEQFF. The CDR3, as DNA: TGTGCCAGTAGTTTCAATGGGGACACCTTGGAAGAGCAGTTCTTC. The chain employs TRBV19 and TRBJ2-1; tentatively, D is TRBD1 (6 bases). Germline values: CDR1 LNHDA, CDR2 SQIVND (reference sequence). The V gene lost 5 bases and the J gene lost 10 bases, with 21 bases spanning the gap. The CDR3 contains 15 residues.

The rearrangement uses TRBV7-2 and TRBJ2-3; D is undetermined. V dropped 0 bases and J dropped 5 bases, with 9 bases sitting between them. The CDR3 spans 14 residues. Looked up from germline, CDR1 is SGHTA and CDR2 is FQGNSA. The CDR3 DNA is TGTGCCAGCAGCTTAGCGCGTCGGTTAGATACGCAGTATTTT. Translated: CASSLARRLDTQYF.

This chain joins TRBV7-9 and TRBJ2-1; the match to TRBD2 covers 11 bases. In germline, CDR1 is SEHNR, CDR2 FQNEAQ (reference sequence). This CDR3 region has 16 residues. The V and J ends lost 1 base and 7 bases, in that order; junction bases with no gene match: 6. CDR3 nucleotide sequence: TGTGCCAGCAGCTTAGAACGGGCTAGCGGGAGGAATGAGCAGTTCTTC. This gives the protein CASSLERASGRNEQFF.

This chain connects TRBV7-9 to TRBJ1-1; D is unresolved. Trimming pared 7 bases from V and 3 bases from J, leaving 12 bases between. From germline, CDR1 is SEHNR and CDR2 FQNEAQ (reference sequence). The CDR3 is made up of 13 amino acids. The CDR3 protein is CASTRVIDTEAFF. The CDR3 DNA follows: TGTGCCAGCACTAGAGTAATTGACACTGAAGCTTTCTTT.

V is TRBV7-2 and J is TRBJ1-2; D is uncertain. Trimming removed 5 bases from V and 4 bases from J, with 17 bases in between. The CDR3 loop spans 15 amino acids. The germline CDR1 and CDR2 sequences are SGHTA and FQGNSA. In nucleotides, the CDR3 is TGTGCCAGCAGCCCTAGAGGCTCCTTCGTCTATGGCTACACCTTC. Translation: CASSPRGSFVYGYTF.

The chain joins TRBV5-1 to TRBJ1-1; 9 nucleotides line up with TRBD1. This CDR3 is 14 amino acids long. Germline V lookup: CDR1 SGHRS, CDR2 YFSETQ. V dropped 2 bases and J dropped 6; count of bases not matched to a gene: 5. In DNA form, the CDR3 reads TGCGCCAGCAGCTTCCTACAGGGGGCTGCTGAAGCTTTCTTT. This encodes CASSFLQGAAEAFF. The full variable domain, completed using reference TRBV5-1 and TRBJ1-1, is KAGVTQTPRYLIKTRGQQVTLSCSPISGHRSVSWYQQTPGQGLQFLFEYFSETQRNKGNFPGRFSGRQFSNSRSEMNVSTLELGDSALYLCASSFLQGAAEAFFGQGTRLTVV.

This chain connects TRBV19 to TRBJ2-1, with a weak D call TRBD1 (6 bases). Germline CDR1 and CDR2: LNHDA and SQIVND (reference sequence). The CDR3 consists of 15 residues. V was clipped by 3 bases and J by 7 bases, with 16 bases between them. CDR3 sequence reads: CASSIRDNRGNEQFF. In nucleotides, the CDR3 is TGTGCCAGTAGTATCCGGGACAATCGTGGTAATGAGCAGTTCTTC.

The J gene is TRBJ1-1, the V gene TRBV6-1; maybe TRBD1 (5 bases). With 0 bases removed from V and 5 bases from J, the gap between germline ends came to 7 bases. Germline lookup yields CDR1 MNHNS and CDR2 SASEGT. The CDR3 has 13 amino acids. For the CDR3, the DNA is TGTGCCAGCAGTGAAGCGGGGGGAACTGAAGCTTTCTTT. This gives the protein CASSEAGGTEAFF.

V usage is TRBV7-9 and J usage is TRBJ2-7; TRBD2 agrees at 7 bases. Germline V gene sequence: CDR1 SEHNR, CDR2 FQNEAQ (reference sequence). The CDR3 runs 15 residues. V shed 5 bases and J 2 bases; nucleotides not matched to a gene: 9. Here the CDR3 reads CASSPGGSLTYEQYF. CDR3 nucleotides: TGTGCCAGCAGCCCCGGGGGGTCACTCACCTACGAGCAGTACTTC.

A remark on this clone: The sample contains more than one DNA sequence encoding this CDR3. This chain connects TRBV2 to TRBJ2-3; 14 bases agree with TRBD2. V shed 7 bases and J 2 bases; nucleotides not matched to a gene: 5. The CDR3 is made up of 16 amino acids. Germline V CDR1 and CDR2: SNHLY, FYNNEI. The CDR3 bases are TGTGCCAGCACCAGGACTAGCGGGGGGTTCACAGATACGCAGTATTTT. Translated: CASTRTSGGFTDTQYF.

The chain links TRBV7-8 to TRBJ1-1; D unclear. Germline lookup yields CDR1 SGHVS and CDR2 FQNEAQ. The V and J ends lost 2 bases and 0 bases respectively, with 7 bases between them. CDR3 length: 14 amino acids. The CDR3 reads CASSLTPMNTEAFF. The CDR3, as DNA: TGTGCCAGCAGCTTAACCCCAATGAACACTGAAGCTTTCTTT.

The rearrangement joins TRBV12-5 to TRBJ1-3, with 10 bases lining up with TRBD1. Germline V gene lookup returns CDR1 LGHNT and CDR2 FRNRAP. The CDR3 totals 15 residues. V was pared by 5 bases and J by 5 bases, with 6 bases of the junction left unmatched. In nucleotides, the CDR3 is TGTGCTAGTGGTAACGACAGGGGGCGGAGAAACACCATATATTTT. As protein: CASGNDRGRRNTIYF.

V is TRBV6-5 and J is TRBJ1-1; D perhaps matches TRBD1 (5 bases). CDR1 is MNHEY, CDR2 SVGAGI, per germline. V lost 2 bases to trimming and J lost 11 bases, with 18 bases between them. The CDR3 has 14 residues. CDR3 bases: TGTGCCAGCAGTTACAAACTCGGACACCCCGGTGCTTTCTTT. Protein: CASSYKLGHPGAFF.